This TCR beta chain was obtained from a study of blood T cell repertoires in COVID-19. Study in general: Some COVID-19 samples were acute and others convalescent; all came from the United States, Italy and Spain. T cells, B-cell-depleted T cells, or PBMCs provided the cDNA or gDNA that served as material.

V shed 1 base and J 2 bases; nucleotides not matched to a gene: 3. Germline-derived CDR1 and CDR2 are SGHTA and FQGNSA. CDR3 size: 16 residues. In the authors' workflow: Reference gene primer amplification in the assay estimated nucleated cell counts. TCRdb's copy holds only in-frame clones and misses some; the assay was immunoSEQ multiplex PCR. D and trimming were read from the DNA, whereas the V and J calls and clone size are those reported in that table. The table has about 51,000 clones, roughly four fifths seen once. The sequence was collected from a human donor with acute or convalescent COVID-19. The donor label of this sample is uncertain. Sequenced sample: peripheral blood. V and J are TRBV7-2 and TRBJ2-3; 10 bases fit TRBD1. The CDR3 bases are TGTGCCAGCAGCTTAGGGGGACAGGGGTACACAGATACGCAGTATTTT. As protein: CASSLGGQGYTDTQYF. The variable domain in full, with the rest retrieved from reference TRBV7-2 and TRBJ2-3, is GAGVSQSPSNKVTEKGKDVELRCDPISGHTALYWYRQSLGQGLEFLIYFQGNSAPDKSGLPSDRFSAERTGGSVSTLTIQRTQQEDSAVYLCASSLGGQGYTDTQYFGPGTRLTVL.